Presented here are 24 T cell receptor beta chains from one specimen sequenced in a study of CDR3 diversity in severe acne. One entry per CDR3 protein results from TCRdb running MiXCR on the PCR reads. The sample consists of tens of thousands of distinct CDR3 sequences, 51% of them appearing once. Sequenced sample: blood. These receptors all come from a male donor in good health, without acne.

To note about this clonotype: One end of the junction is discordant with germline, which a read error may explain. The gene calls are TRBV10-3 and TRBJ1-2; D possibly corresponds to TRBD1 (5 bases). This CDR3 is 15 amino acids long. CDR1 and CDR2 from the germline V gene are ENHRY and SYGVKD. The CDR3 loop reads CASSYSGQRSHGYTF. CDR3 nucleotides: TGTGCCAGCAGTTACTCAGGACAAAGGTCCCATGGCTACACCTTC.

The CDR3: CASSDWRARGNEQFF. CDR3 coding DNA: TGTGCCAGCAGTGACTGGCGGGCCAGGGGCAATGAGCAGTTCTTC. This chain uses TRBV25-1 with TRBJ2-1; a weak D match, TRBD1 (6 bases). CDR1 is MGHDK, CDR2 SYGVNS, per germline. The V and J ends lost 3 bases and 6 bases respectively, with 15 bases between them. The CDR3 has 15 residues. Full variable domain (remainder filled in from reference TRBV25-1 and TRBJ2-1): EADIYQTPRYLVIGTGKKITLECSQTMGHDKMYWYQQDPGMELHLIHYSYGVNSTEKGDLSSESTVSRIRTEHFPLTLESARPSHTSQYLCASSDWRARGNEQFFGPGTRLTVL.

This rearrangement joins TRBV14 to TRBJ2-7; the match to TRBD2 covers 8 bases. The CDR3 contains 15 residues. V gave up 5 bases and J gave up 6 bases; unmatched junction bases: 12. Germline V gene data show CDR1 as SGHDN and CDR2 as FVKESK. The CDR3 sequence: CASSGTRFSALEQYF. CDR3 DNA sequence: TGTGCCAGCAGCGGGACTAGATTCAGCGCCCTCGAGCAGTACTTC. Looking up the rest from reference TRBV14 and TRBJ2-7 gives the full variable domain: EAGVTQFPSHSVIEKGQTVTLRCDPISGHDNLYWYRRVMGKEIKFLLHFVKESKQDESGMPNNRFLAERTGGTYSTLKVQPAELEDSGVYFCASSGTRFSALEQYFGPGTRLTVT.

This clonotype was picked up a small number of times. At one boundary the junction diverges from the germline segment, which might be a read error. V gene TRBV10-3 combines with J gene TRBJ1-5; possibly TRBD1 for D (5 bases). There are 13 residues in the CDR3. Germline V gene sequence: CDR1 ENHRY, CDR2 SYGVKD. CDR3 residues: CASSLGENQPQHF. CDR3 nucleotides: TGTGCCAGCAGTTTGGGGGAGAATCAGCCCCAGCATTTT.

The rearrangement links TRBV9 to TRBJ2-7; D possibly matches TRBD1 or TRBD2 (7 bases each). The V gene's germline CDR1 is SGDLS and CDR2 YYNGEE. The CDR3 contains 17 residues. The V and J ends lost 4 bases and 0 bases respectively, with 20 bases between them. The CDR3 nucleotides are TGTGCCAGCAGCCCCCCAGGCGGGGGACAGTTCTCCTACGAGCAGTACTTC. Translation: CASSPPGGGQFSYEQYF.

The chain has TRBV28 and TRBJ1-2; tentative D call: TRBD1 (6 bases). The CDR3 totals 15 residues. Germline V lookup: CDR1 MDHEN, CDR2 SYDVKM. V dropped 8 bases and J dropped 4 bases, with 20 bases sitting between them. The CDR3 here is CASGVGGESPYGYTF. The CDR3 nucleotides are TGTGCCAGCGGGGTAGGGGGGGAGTCCCCCTATGGCTACACCTTC.

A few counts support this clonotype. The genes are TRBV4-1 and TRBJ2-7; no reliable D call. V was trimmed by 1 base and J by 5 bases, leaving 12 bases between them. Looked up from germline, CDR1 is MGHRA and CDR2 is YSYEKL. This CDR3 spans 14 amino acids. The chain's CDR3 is CASSQGIKYHEQYF. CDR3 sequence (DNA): TGCGCCAGCAGCCAAGGAATTAAGTACCACGAGCAGTACTTC.

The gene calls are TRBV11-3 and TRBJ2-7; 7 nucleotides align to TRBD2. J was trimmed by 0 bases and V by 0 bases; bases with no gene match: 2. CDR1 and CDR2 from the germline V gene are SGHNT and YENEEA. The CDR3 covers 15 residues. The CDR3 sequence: CASSLEGGSSYEQYF. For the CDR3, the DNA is TGTGCCAGCAGCTTAGAGGGCGGGAGCTCCTACGAGCAGTACTTC.

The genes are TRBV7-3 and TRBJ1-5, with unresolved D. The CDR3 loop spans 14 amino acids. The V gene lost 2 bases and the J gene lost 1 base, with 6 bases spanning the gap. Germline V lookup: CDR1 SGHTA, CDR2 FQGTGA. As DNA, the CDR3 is TGTGCCAGCAGCTTAGCGGGGAGCAATCAGCCCCAGCATTTT. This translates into CASSLAGSNQPQHF. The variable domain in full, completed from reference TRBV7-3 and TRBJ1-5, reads GAGVSQTPSNKVTEKGKYVELRCDPISGHTALYWYRQSLGQGPEFLIYFQGTGAADDSGLPNDRFFAVRPEGSVSTLKIQRTERGDSAVYLCASSLAGSNQPQHFGDGTRLSIL.

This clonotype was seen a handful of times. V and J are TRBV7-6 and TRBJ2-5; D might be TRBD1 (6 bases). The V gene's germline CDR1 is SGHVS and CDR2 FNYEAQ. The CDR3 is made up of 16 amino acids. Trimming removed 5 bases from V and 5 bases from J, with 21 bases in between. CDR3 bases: TGTGCCAGCAGCACGAGGGCCGGACAGAGGCCCGAGACCCAGTACTTC. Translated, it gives CASSTRAGQRPETQYF.

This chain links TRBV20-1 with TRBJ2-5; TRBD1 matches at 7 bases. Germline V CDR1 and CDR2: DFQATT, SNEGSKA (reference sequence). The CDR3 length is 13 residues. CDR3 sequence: CSATGPRGETQYF. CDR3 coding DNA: TGCAGCGCGACAGGGCCTAGGGGAGAGACCCAGTACTTC.

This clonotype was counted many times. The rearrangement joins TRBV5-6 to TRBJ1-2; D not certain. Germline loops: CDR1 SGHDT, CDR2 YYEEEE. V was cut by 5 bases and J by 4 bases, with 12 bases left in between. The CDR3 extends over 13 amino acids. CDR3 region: CASSSDHFYGYTF. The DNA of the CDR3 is TGTGCCAGCAGTTCTGACCACTTCTATGGCTACACCTTC.

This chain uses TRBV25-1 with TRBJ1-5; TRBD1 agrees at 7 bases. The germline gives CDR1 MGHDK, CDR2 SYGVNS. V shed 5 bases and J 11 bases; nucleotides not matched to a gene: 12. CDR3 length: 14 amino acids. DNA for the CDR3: TGTGCCAGCAGTTCCCAGGGGGGGAGGAAGACCCAGCATTTT. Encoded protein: CASSSQGGRKTQHF.

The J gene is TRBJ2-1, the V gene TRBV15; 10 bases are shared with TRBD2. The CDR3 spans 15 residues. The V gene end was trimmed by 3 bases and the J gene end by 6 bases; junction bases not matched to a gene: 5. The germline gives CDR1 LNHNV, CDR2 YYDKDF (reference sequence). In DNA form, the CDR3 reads TGTGCCACCAGCAGGCTAGCGGGAGTTAGCAATGAGCAGTTCTTC. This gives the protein CATSRLAGVSNEQFF.

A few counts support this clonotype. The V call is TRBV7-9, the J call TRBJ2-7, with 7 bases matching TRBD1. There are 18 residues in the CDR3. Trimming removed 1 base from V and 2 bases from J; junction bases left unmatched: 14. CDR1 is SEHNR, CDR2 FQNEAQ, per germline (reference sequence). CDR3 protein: CASSLGLTRDSATYEQYF. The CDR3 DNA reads TGTGCCAGCAGCTTAGGGTTAACCCGGGACAGCGCTACCTACGAGCAGTACTTC.

CDR3 protein: CASSEVSFAYEQYF. The CDR3 bases are TGTGCCAGCAGTGAAGTCAGTTTTGCCTACGAGCAGTACTTC. The V gene is TRBV6-1, the J gene TRBJ2-7; no reliable D call. V was pared by 1 base and J by 2 bases, with 9 bases between. The CDR3 extends over 14 amino acids. Per the germline V gene, CDR1 is MNHNS and CDR2 is SASEGT.

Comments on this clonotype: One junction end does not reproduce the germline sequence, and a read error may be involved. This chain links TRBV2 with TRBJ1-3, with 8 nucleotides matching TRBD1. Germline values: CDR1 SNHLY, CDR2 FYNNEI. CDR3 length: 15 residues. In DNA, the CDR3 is TGTGCCAGCAGTTTAATGACAGGGGACGGAAGCACCATATATTTT. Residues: CASSLMTGDGSTIYF. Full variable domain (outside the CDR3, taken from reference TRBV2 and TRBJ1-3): EPEVTQTPSHQVTQMGQEVILRCVPISNHLYFYWYRQILGQKVEFLVSFYNNEISEKSEIFDDQFSVERPDGSNFTLKIRSTKLEDSAMYFCASSLMTGDGSTIYFGEGSWLTVV.

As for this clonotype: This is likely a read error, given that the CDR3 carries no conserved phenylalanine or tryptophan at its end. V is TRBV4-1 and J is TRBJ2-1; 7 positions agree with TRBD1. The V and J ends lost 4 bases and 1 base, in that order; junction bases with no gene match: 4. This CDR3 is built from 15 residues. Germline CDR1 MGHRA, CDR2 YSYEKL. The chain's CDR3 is CASSLGQVSYNEQFR. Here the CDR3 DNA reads TGCGCCAGCAGCCTAGGACAGGTTTCCTACAATGAGCAGTTCAGA.

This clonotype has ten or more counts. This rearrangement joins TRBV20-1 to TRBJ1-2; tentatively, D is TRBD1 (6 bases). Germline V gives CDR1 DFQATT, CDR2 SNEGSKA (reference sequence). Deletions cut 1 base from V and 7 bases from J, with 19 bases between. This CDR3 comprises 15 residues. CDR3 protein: CSARAAGVDISGYTF. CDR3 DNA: TGCAGTGCTAGAGCAGCAGGGGTAGATATCAGTGGCTACACCTTC.

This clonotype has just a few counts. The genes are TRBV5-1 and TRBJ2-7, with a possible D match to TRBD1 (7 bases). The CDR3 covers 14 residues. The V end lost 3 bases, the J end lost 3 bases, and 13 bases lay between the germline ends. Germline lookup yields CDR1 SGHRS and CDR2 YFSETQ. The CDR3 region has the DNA TGCGCCAGCAGCTATGACAGGGAGGACTACGAGCAGTACTTC. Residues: CASSYDREDYEQYF.

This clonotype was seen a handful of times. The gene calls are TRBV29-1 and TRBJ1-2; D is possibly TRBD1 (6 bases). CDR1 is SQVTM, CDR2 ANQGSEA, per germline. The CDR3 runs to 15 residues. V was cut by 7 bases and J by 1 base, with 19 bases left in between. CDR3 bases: TGCAGCGCCTTGGGGGCGGACCATAATAACTATGGCTACACCTTC. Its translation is CSALGADHNNYGYTF.

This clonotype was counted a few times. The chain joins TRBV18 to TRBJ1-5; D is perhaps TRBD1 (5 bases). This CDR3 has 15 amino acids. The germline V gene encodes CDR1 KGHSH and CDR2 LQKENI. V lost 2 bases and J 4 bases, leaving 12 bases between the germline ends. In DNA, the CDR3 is TGTGCCAGCTCACCAGGGACGACTATTAATCAGCCCCAGCATTTT. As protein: CASSPGTTINQPQHF. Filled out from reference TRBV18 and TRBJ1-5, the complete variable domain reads NAGVMQNPRHLVRRRGQEARLRCSPMKGHSHVYWYRQLPEEGLKFMVYLQKENIIDESGMPKERFSAEFPKEGPSILRIQQVVRGDSAAYFCASSPGTTINQPQHFGDGTRLSIL.

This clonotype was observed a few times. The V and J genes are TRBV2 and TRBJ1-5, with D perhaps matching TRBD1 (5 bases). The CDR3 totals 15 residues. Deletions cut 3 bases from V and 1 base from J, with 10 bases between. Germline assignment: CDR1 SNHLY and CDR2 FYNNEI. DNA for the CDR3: TGTGCCAGCAGTGATGAGGGACCGAGCAATCAGCCCCAGCATTTT. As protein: CASSDEGPSNQPQHF.

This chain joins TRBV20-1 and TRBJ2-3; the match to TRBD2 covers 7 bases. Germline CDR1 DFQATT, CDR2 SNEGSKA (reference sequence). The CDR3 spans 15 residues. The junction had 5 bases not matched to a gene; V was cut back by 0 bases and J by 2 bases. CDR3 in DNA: TGCAGTGCTAGAGAGCGGGAGTTTTTCACAGATACGCAGTATTTT. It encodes CSAREREFFTDTQYF.